This is a list of T cell receptor beta chains from one sample in a study of T cell responses to AZD1222 COVID-19 vaccine. The assay was immunoSEQ multiplex PCR, and TCRdb's table has in-frame clones only and misses some. The repertoire holds roughly 150,000 clones, with more than 75% as singletons. Sequences were derived from peripheral blood, sampled on day 0 of AZD1222 vaccination. The receptors were sampled from an adult in good health. CDR3s include the opening cysteine and the closing phenylalanine or tryptophan. A D gene is named only where the DNA matches it firmly. Rows give clone size only sometimes, using once, few, many, or a class for an expanded clone.

CDR3: CASSTQGTRNQPQHF
DNA: TGTGCCAGCAGTACACAAGGGACCCGCAATCAGCCCCAGCATTTT
D: -
V: TRBV2
size: -
J: TRBJ1-5

CDR3: CATIPDRGEGTEAFF
DNA: TGTGCCACCATCCCCGACAGGGGGGAGGGCACTGAAGCTTTCTTT
D: TRBD1
V: TRBV15
size: -
J: TRBJ1-1

CDR3: CASSTRTSGRAGELFF
DNA: TGTGCCAGTAGCACGCGGACTAGCGGGAGGGCCGGGGAGCTGTTTTTT
D: TRBD2
V: TRBV19
size: -
J: TRBJ2-2

CDR3: CASSPGPNTGELFF
DNA: TGTGCCAGCAGCCCGGGCCCAAACACCGGGGAGCTGTTTTTT
D: -
V: TRBV7-3
size: once
J: TRBJ2-2

CDR3: CASSSLAGWANEQFF
DNA: TGTGCCAGCAGCTCTTTAGCGGGATGGGCCAATGAGCAGTTCTTC
D: TRBD2
V: TRBV7-3
size: once
J: TRBJ2-1

CDR3: CASSDLPGQGRDGYTF
DNA: TGTGCCAGCAGCGACCTTCCGGGACAGGGTAGAGATGGCTACACCTTC
D: TRBD1
V: TRBV6-2/TRBV6-3
size: -
J: TRBJ1-2

CDR3: CASSLAGGGTDTQYF
DNA: TGTGCCAGCAGCTTAGCGGGAGGAGGTACAGATACGCAGTATTTT
D: TRBD2
V: TRBV28
size: -
J: TRBJ2-3

CDR3: CASSQDLRSPGKTEAFF
DNA: TGCGCCAGCAGCCAAGATCTGCGCTCCCCCGGGAAAACTGAAGCTTTCTTT
D: -
V: TRBV4-3
size: -
J: TRBJ1-1

CDR3: CASSPASGSWETQYF
DNA: TGTGCCAGCAGTCCGGCTAGCGGATCCTGGGAGACCCAGTACTTC
D: TRBD2
V: TRBV6-5
size: once
J: TRBJ2-5

CDR3: CASSLVSNYGYTF
DNA: TGTGCCAGCAGCTTAGTTTCTAACTATGGCTACACCTTC
D: -
V: TRBV7-8
size: -
J: TRBJ1-2

CDR3: CASSQRQGVFPEAFF
DNA: TGTGCCAGCAGTCAACGACAGGGGGTGTTCCCTGAAGCTTTCTTT
D: TRBD1
V: TRBV6-5
size: -
J: TRBJ1-1

CDR3: CASSLWLASAQYF
DNA: TGTGCCAGCAGCTTATGGCTAGCTTCGGCGCAGTACTTC
D: -
V: TRBV11-2
size: -
J: TRBJ2-7

CDR3: CASSVVLSGANVLTF
DNA: TGTGCCAGCAGCGTAGTTTTGAGTGGGGCCAACGTCCTGACTTTC
D: -
V: TRBV9
size: few
J: TRBJ2-6

CDR3: CASSASGSVNEQFF
DNA: TGTGCCAGCAGCGCTAGCGGGAGTGTAAATGAGCAGTTCTTC
D: TRBD2
V: TRBV7-9
size: -
J: TRBJ2-1

CDR3: CASRRPGGNTDTQYF
DNA: TGTGCCAGCCGCCGTCCGGGAGGAAACACAGATACGCAGTATTTT
D: TRBD2
V: TRBV6-5
size: once
J: TRBJ2-3

CDR3: CASSQSEGYSSYNEQFF
DNA: TGCGCCAGCAGTCAATCGGAAGGGTATAGCTCCTACAATGAGCAGTTCTTC
D: -
V: TRBV23-1
size: once
J: TRBJ2-1

CDR3: CASSFPGTAGKLFF
DNA: TGTGCCAGCAGCTTCCCCGGGACAGCAGGAAAACTGTTTTTT
D: TRBD1
V: TRBV7-8
size: -
J: TRBJ1-4

CDR3: CASSQADSPRSAEQYF
DNA: TGCGCCAGCAGCCAAGCCGACAGTCCGAGGTCCGCCGAGCAGTACTTC
D: -
V: TRBV4-3
size: -
J: TRBJ2-7

CDR3: CASSFSPIAGNQPQHF
DNA: TGTGCCAGCAGCTTTTCCCCTATAGCTGGCAATCAGCCCCAGCATTTT
D: -
V: TRBV7-2
size: -
J: TRBJ1-5

CDR3: CASFRWEQGGELFF
DNA: TGCGCCAGCTTCCGGTGGGAGCAAGGCGGGGAGCTGTTTTTT
D: -
V: TRBV5-1
size: -
J: TRBJ2-2

CDR3: CASSLDEGGSHEQYF
DNA: TGCGCCAGCAGCTTGGATGAAGGGGGCTCCCACGAGCAGTACTTC
D: TRBD1
V: TRBV5-1
size: few
J: TRBJ2-7

CDR3: CAWSGLGLAGGGEFF
DNA: TGTGCCTGGAGTGGGCTCGGACTAGCGGGAGGTGGGGAGTTCTTC
D: TRBD2
V: TRBV30
size: -
J: TRBJ2-1

CDR3: CASSLTRVNEQYF
DNA: TGTGCCAGCAGTTTGACCCGGGTCAACGAGCAGTACTTC
D: -
V: TRBV12-3/TRBV12-4
size: -
J: TRBJ2-7

CDR3: CASSLTGAYGYTF
DNA: TGTGCCAGCAGCCTTACAGGGGCCTATGGCTACACCTTC
D: TRBD1
V: TRBV3-1/TRBV3-2
size: -
J: TRBJ1-2

CDR3: CATSRRTDNSPLHF
DNA: TGTGCCACCAGCAGACGGACAGATAATTCACCCCTCCACTTT
D: -
V: TRBV15
size: -
J: TRBJ1-6

CDR3: CASSIDHGGVGPQHF
DNA: TGTGCCAGTAGTATAGATCACGGAGGAGTGGGGCCCCAGCATTTT
D: -
V: TRBV19
size: -
J: TRBJ1-5

CDR3: CASSLKTSGIDNEQFF
DNA: TGTGCCAGCAGCTTAAAGACTAGCGGGATCGACAATGAGCAGTTCTTC
D: TRBD2
V: TRBV7-6
size: -
J: TRBJ2-1

CDR3: CASSLRDRGSPGELFF
DNA: TGCGCCAGCAGCTTAAGGGACAGGGGATCCCCCGGGGAGCTGTTTTTT
D: TRBD1
V: TRBV5-1
size: -
J: TRBJ2-2